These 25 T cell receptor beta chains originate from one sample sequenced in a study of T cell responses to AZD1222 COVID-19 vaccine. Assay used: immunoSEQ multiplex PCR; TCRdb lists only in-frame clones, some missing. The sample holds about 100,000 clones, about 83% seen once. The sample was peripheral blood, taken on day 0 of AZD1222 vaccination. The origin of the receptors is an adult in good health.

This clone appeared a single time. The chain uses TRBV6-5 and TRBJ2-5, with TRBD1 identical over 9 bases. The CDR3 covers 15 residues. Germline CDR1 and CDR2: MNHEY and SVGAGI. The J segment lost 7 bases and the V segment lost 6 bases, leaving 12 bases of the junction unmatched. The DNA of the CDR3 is TGTGCCAGCAGCACCGGGACAGGGCACAGGGTGACCCAGTACTTC. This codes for CASSTGTGHRVTQYF.

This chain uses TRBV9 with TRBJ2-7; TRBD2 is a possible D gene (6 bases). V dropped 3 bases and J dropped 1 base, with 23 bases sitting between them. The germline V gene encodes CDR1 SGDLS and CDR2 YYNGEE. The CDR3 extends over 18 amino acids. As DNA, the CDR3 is TGTGCCAGCAGCGCTCGAGCCTATAGCGGCCTCAGGTCCTACGAGCAGTACTTC. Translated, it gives CASSARAYSGLRSYEQYF.

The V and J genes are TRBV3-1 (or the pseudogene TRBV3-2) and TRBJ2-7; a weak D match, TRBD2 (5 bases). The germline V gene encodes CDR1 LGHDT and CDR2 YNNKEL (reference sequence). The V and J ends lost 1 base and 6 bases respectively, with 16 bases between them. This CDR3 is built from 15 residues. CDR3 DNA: TGTGCCAGCAGCCAAGGCGAGGGCCGGCGCGTCGAGCAGTACTTC. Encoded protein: CASSQGEGRRVEQYF.

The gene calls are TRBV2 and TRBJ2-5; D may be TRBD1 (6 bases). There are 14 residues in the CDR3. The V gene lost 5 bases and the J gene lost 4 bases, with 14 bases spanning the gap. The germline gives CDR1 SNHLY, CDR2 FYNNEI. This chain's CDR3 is CASSTWTVPETQYF. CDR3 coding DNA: TGTGCCAGCAGTACGTGGACAGTGCCAGAGACCCAGTACTTC.

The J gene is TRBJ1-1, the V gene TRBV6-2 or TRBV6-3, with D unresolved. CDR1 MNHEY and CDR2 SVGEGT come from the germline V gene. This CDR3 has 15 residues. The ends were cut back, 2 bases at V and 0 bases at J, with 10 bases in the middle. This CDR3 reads CASSYSQAMNTEAFF. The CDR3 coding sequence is TGTGCCAGCAGTTACAGCCAGGCAATGAACACTGAAGCTTTCTTT.

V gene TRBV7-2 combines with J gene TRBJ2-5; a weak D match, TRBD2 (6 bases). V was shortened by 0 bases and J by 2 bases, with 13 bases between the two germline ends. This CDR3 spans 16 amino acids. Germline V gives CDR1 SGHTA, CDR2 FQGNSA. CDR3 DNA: TGTGCCAGCAGCTTAGCCGCCGGGGGTGGTCAAGAGACCCAGTACTTC. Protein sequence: CASSLAAGGGQETQYF. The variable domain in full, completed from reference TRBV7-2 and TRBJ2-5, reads GAGVSQSPSNKVTEKGKDVELRCDPISGHTALYWYRQSLGQGLEFLIYFQGNSAPDKSGLPSDRFSAERTGGSVSTLTIQRTQQEDSAVYLCASSLAAGGGQETQYFGPGTRLLVL.

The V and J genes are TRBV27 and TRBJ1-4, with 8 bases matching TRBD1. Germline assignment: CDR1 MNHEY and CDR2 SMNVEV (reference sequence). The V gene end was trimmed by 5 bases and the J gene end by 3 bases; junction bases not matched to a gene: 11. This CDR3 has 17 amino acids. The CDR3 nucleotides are TGTGCCAGCAGTGCAACGGGCAACAGGGGGGCTAATGAAAAACTGTTTTTT. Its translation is CASSATGNRGANEKLFF.

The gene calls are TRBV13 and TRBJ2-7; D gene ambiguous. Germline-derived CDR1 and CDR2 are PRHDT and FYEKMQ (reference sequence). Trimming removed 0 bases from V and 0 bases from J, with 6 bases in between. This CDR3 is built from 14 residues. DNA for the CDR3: TGTGCCAGCAGCTTAGGCCTTAGCTCCTACGAGCAGTACTTC. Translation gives CASSLGLSSYEQYF.

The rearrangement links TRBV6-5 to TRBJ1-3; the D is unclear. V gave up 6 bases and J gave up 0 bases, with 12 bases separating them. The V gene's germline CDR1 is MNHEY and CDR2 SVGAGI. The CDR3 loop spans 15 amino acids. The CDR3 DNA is TGTGCCAGCAGCCGACGGTGGGTCTCTGGAAACACCATATATTTT. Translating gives CASSRRWVSGNTIYF.

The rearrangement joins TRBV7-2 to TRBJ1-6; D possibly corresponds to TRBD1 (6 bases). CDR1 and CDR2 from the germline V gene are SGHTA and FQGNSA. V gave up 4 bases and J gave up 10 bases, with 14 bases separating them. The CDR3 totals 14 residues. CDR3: CASSSPGGRSPLHF. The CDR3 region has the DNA TGTGCCAGCAGCTCCCCGGGGGGGCGATCACCCCTCCACTTT. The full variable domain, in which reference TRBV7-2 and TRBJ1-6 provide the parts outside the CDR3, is GAGVSQSPSNKVTEKGKDVELRCDPISGHTALYWYRQSLGQGLEFLIYFQGNSAPDKSGLPSDRFSAERTGGSVSTLTIQRTQQEDSAVYLCASSSPGGRSPLHFGNGTRLTVT.

CDR3 amino acids: CAISRGSLMNTEAFF. CDR3 DNA sequence: TGTGCCATCAGTAGAGGGTCCCTCATGAACACTGAAGCTTTCTTT. This chain uses TRBV10-3 with TRBJ1-1; D uncertain. The CDR3 is made up of 15 amino acids. Germline values: CDR1 ENHRY, CDR2 SYGVKD. The V end was cut by 5 bases, the J end by 0 bases, with 13 bases between.

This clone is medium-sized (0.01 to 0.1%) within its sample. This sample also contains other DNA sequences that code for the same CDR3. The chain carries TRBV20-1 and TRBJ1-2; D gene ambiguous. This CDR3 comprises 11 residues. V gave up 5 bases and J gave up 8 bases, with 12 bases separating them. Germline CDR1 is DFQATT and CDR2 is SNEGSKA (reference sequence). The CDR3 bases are TGCAGTGCTTCTTCAGCGGGGGGCTACACCTTC. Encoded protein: CSASSAGGYTF.

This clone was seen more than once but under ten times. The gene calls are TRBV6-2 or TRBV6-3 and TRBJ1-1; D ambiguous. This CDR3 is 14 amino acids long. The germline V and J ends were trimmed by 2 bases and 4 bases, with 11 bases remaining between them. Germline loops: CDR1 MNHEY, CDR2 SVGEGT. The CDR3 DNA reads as TGTGCCAGCAGTTACGAGGGCTCAGGCACTGAAGCTTTCTTT. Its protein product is CASSYEGSGTEAFF.

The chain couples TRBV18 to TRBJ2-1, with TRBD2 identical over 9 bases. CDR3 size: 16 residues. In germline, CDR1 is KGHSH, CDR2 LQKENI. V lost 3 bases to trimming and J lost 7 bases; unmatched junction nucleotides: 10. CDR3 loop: CASSPPGRGGTNEQFF. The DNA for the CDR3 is TGTGCCAGCTCACCCCCTGGGCGGGGGGGCACTAATGAGCAGTTCTTC.

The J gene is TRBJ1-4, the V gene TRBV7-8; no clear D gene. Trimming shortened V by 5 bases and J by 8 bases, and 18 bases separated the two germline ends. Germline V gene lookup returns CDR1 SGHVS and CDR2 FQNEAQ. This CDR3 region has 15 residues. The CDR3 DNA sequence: TGTGCCAGCAGCACGGACCTTCATCGGTCCGAAAAACTGTTTTTT. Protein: CASSTDLHRSEKLFF.

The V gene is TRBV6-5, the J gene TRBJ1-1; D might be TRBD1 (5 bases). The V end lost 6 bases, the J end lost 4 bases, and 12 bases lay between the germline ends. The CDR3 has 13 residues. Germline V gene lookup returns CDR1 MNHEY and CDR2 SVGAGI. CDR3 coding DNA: TGTGCCAGCAGGCCGACAGTAAGCACTGAAGCTTTCTTT. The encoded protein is CASRPTVSTEAFF.

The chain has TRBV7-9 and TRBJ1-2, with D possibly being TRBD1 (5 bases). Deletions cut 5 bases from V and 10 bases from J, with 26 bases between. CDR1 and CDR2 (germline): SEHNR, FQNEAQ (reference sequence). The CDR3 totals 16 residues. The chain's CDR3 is CASSLQRGLGRIYYTF. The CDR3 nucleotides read TGTGCCAGCAGCCTCCAGCGGGGCTTGGGACGGATTTACTACACCTTC.

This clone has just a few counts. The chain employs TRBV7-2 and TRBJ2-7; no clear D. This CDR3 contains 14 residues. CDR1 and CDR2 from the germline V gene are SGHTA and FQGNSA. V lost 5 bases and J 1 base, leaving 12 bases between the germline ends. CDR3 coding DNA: TGTGCCAGCAGCAATGGACGGCTGTCCTACGAGCAGTACTTC. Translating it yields CASSNGRLSYEQYF.

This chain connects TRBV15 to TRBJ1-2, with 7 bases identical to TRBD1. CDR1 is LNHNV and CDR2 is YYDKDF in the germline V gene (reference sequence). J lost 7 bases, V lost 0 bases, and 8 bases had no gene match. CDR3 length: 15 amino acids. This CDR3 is CATSRDRKGAGGYTF. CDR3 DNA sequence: TGTGCCACCAGCAGAGATCGGAAGGGGGCGGGTGGCTACACCTTC.

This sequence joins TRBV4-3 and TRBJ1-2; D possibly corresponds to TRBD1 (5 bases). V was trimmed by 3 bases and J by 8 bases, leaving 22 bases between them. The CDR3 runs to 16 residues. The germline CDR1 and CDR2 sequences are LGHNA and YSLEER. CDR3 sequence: CASSHGSDIAAGGYTF. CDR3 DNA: TGCGCCAGCAGCCATGGGTCGGACATCGCCGCGGGGGGCTACACCTTC.

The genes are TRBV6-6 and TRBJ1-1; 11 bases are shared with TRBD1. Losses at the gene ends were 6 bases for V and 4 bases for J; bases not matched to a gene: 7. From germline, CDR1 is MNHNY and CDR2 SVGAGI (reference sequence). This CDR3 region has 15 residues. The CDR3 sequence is CASSDPGQGGTEAFF. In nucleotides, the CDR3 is TGTGCCAGCAGCGACCCGGGACAGGGGGGCACTGAAGCTTTCTTT.

In nucleotides, the CDR3 is TGTGCCAGCAGGGCATCTGGGCTAGCGGGATACGAGCAGTACTTC. This sequence encodes CASRASGLAGYEQYF. The rearrangement uses TRBV7-2 and TRBJ2-7, with 9 positions matching TRBD2. The CDR3 runs 15 residues. V shed 6 bases, J shed 4 bases, and the junction held 10 bases outside the gene matches. Germline loops: CDR1 SGHTA, CDR2 FQGNSA.

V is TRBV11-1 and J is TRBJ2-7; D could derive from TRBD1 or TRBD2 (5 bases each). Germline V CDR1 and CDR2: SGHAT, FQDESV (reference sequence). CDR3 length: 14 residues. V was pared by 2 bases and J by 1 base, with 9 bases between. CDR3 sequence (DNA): TGTGCCAGCAGCTTAAGGTGGGGGTCCTACGAGCAGTACTTC. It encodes CASSLRWGSYEQYF.

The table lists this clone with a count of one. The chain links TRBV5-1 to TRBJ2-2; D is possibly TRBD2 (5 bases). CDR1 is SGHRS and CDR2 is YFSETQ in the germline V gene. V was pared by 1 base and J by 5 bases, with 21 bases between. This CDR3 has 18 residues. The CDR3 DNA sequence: TGCGCCAGCAGCTTGCTCGGCGGGCCGGATTCGTTTACCGGGGAGCTGTTTTTT. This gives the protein CASSLLGGPDSFTGELFF.

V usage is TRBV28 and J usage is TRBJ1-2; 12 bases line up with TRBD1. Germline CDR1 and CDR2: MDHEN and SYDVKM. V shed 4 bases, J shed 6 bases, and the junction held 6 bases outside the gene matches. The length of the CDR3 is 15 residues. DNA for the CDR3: TGTGCCAGCAGTTCGCCGGGACAGGGGGCCCATGGCTACACCTTC. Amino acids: CASSSPGQGAHGYTF.